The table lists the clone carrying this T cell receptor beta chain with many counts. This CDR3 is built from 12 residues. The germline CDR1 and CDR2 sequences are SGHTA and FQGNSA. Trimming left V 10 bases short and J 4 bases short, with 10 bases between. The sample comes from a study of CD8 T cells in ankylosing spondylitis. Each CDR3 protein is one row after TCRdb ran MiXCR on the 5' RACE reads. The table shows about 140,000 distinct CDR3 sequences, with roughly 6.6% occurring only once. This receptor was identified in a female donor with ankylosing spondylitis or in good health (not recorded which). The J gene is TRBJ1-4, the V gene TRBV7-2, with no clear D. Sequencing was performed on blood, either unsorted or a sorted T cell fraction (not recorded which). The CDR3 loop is CATRRGNEKLFF. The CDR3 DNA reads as TGTGCCACAAGACGGGGTAATGAAAAACTGTTTTTT.